This T cell receptor beta chain came from a study of OX40 agonist ivuxolimab in advanced cancers. V was pared by 4 bases and J by 4 bases, with 7 bases between. Looked up from germline, CDR1 is MRHNA and CDR2 is SNTAGT. The CDR3 runs 13 residues. Sequenced by immunoSEQ multiplex PCR; TCRdb stores in-frame clones only, minus some. The data show over 10,000 clones, with 75% to 85% seen just once and 42% held by the top ten. Autoimmune disease history or systemic immunosuppression disqualified patients. The TCR comes from an adult with an advanced solid tumor such as melanoma, head and neck, liver or kidney cancer. The source material was CD4+ or CD8+ T cells sorted from blood, sampled in a trial of the OX40 agonist ivuxolimab. The rearrangement links TRBV6-4 to TRBJ2-2, with D unclear. CDR3: CASSVTGTGELFF. CDR3 nucleotide sequence: TGTGCCAGCAGTGTAACCGGCACCGGGGAGCTGTTTTTT.